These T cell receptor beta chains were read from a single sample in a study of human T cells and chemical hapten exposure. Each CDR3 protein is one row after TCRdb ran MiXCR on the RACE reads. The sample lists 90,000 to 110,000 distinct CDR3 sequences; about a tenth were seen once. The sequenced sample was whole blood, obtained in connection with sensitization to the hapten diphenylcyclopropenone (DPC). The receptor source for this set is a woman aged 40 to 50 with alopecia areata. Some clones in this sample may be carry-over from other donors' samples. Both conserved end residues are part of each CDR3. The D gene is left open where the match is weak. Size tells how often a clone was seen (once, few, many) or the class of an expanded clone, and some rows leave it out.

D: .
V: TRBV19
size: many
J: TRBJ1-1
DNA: TGTGCCAGTAGTCCCCTGTGGCGGGCCATGAACACTGAAGCTTTCTTT
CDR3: CASSPLWRAMNTEAFF

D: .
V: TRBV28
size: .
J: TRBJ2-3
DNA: TGTGCCAGCAGACGTTCGACTGCCGGGACTTATCGCACAGATACGCAGTATTTT
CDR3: CASRRSTAGTYRTDTQYF

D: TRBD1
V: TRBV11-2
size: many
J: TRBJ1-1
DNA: TGTGCCAGCAGCTCTTATAGGACAGGGGGCCCCAACACTGAAGCTTTCTTT
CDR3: CASSSYRTGGPNTEAFF

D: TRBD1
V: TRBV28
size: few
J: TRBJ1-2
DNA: TGTGCCAGCACTCTCCAGGGGGCGAATGGCTACACCTTC
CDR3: CASTLQGANGYTF

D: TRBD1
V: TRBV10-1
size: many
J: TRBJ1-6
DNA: TGCGCCAGCAGTACGGGACAGGGAAAGTGGGCAGATAATTCACCCCTCCACTTT
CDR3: CASSTGQGKWADNSPLHF

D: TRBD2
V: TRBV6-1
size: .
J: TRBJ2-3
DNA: TGTGCCAGCAGTGTGATAGCGGGGGGCACAGATACGCAGTATTTT
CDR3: CASSVIAGGTDTQYF

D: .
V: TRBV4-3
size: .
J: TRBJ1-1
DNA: TGCGCCAGCAGCCGCTACAGGTTTATGAACACTGAAGCTTTCTTT
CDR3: CASSRYRFMNTEAFF

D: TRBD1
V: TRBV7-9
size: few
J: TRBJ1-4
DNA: TGTGCCAGCAGCCCACAGGGGGAGGAGGAGGAGGAAAAACTGTTTTTT
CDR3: CASSPQGEEEEEKLFF

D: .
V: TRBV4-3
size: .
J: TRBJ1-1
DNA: TGCGCCAGCAGTGGAGAGGCGAACACTGAAGCTTTCTTT
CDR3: CASSGEANTEAFF

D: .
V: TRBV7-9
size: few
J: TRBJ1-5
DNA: TGTGCCAGCAGCCCACCCGGGCAAGACAATCAGCCCCAGCATTTT
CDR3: CASSPPGQDNQPQHF

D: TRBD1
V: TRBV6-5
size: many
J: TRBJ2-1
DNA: TGTGCCAGCAGTCCGGGACAGTTCCTCTCCTACAATGAGCAGTTCTTC
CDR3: CASSPGQFLSYNEQFF

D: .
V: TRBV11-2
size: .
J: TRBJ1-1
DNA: TGTACCAGCAGCCCAGACAGGATGAACACTGAAGCTTTCTTT
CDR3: CTSSPDRMNTEAFF

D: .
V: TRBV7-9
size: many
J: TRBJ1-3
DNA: TGTGCCAGCAGCTTCGGTGGAAACACCATATATTTT
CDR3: CASSFGGNTIYF

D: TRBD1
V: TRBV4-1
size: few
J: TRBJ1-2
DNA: TGCGCCAGCAGCCCGAGACAGGGCGGCTATGGCTACACCTTC
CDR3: CASSPRQGGYGYTF

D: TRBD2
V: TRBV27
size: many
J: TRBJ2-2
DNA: TGTGCCAGCAGTAACATCCTAGCGGGGGGCGTCTACGGGGAGCTGTTTTTT
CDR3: CASSNILAGGVYGELFF

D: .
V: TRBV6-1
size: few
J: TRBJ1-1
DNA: TGTGCCAGCAGGCCTATGAACACTGAAGCTTTCTTT
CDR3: CASRPMNTEAFF

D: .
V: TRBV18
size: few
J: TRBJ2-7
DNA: TGTGCCAGCTCACCCCAAGCCGGGACACCGGGATCCTACGAGCAGTACTTC
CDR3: CASSPQAGTPGSYEQYF

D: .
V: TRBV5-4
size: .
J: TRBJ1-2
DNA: TGTGCCAGCAGCTTGGGATATGGCTACACCTTC
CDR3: CASSLGYGYTF

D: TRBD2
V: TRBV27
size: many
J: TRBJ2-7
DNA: TGTGCCAGCAGTTTGGATACTAGCGGGGGCCGCTACGAGCAGTACTTC
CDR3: CASSLDTSGGRYEQYF

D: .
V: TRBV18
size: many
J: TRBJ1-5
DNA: TGTGCCAGCTCACCGGGGACGCATCAGCCCCAGCATTTT
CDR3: CASSPGTHQPQHF

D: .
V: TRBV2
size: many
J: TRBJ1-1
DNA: TGTGCCAGCAGTCCAAGACCTATGAACACTGAAGCTTTCTTT
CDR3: CASSPRPMNTEAFF

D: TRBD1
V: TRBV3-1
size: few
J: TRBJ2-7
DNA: TGTGCCAGCGGTCGGACAGGTTACTACGAGCAGTACTTC
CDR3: CASGRTGYYEQYF

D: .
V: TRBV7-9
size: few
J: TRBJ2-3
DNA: TGTGCCAGCAGCTTTCGGTTTGCTACCGCGGATACGCAGTATTTT
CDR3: CASSFRFATADTQYF

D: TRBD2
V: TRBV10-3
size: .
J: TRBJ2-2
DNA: TGTGCCATCAGTCCGGGAGGGGGGAACACCGGGGAGCTGTTTTTT
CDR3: CAISPGGGNTGELFF

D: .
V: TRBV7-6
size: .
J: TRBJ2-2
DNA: TGTGCCAGCAGCCCCCGCAGAGGGGAGGAATCCACCGGGGAGCTGTTTTTT
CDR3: CASSPRRGEESTGELFF

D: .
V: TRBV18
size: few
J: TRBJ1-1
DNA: TGTGCCAGCTCACCTCTTCGGCAGGGGAGCACTGAAGCTTTCTTT
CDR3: CASSPLRQGSTEAFF

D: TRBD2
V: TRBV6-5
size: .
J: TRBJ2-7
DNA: TGTGCCAGCAGTTATCAGCGGGGTAACGAGCAGTACTTC
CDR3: CASSYQRGNEQYF

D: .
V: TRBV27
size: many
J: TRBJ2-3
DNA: TGTGCCAGCGGACTCCGCGGAGTCACCCCAGCAGATACGCAGTATTTT
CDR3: CASGLRGVTPADTQYF

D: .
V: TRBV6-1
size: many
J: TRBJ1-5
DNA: TGTGCCAGCAGTGAGTCCGGGGGCGCGGGCAATCAGCCCCAGCATTTT
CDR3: CASSESGGAGNQPQHF

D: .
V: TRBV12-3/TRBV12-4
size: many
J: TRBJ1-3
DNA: TGTGCCAGCAGTTTAGCGCGAAGAAGGGGTTTAATCATCAGCTCTGGAAACACCATATATTTT
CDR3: CASSLARRRGLIISSGNTIYF

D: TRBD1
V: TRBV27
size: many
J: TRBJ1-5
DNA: TGTGCCAGGAGACAGGGCAGGGGTCAGCCCCAGCATTTT
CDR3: CARRQGRGQPQHF

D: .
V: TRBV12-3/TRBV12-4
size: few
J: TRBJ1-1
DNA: TGTGCCAGCAGTTTAAGGAGGCGGGACACTGAAGCTTTCTTT
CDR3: CASSLRRRDTEAFF

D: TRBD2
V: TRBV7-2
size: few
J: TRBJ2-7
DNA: TGTGCCAGCACCCTAGCGGGGGGCGGCTCCTACGAGCAGTACTTC
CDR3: CASTLAGGGSYEQYF

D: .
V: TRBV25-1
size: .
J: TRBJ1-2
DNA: TGTGCCAGCAGTGAATTGGGGGCGCCCTATGGCTACACCTTC
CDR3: CASSELGAPYGYTF

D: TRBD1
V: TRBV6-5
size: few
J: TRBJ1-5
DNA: TGTGCCAGCAGCCCCAGCCAGGGGGGCAATCAGCCCCAGCATTTT
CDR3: CASSPSQGGNQPQHF

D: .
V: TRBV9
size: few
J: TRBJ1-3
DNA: TGTGCCAGCAGCCCCCTGATGCAGGTCGACACCATATATTTT
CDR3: CASSPLMQVDTIYF

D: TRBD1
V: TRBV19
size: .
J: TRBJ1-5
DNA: TGTGCCAGTGCCCAAACCGGGACAGGGGTCCCCAATCAGCCCCAGCATTTT
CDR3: CASAQTGTGVPNQPQHF

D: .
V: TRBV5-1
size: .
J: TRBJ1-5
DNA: TGCGCCAGCAGCCACGAGGGGGATCAGCCCCAGCATTTT
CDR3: CASSHEGDQPQHF

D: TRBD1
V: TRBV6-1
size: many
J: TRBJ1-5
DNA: TGTGCCAGCAGAACCGGGACAGGGAGCAATCAGCCCCAGCATTTT
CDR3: CASRTGTGSNQPQHF

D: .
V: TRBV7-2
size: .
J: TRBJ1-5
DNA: TGTGTCAGCAGCTTAATTGGGGGCCAGCCCCAGCATTTT
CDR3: CVSSLIGGQPQHF

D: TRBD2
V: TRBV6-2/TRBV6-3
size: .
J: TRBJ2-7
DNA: TGTGCCAGCAGTTACCACGGTAGCGGGGGCGCGTCCTACGAGCAGTACTTC
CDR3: CASSYHGSGGASYEQYF

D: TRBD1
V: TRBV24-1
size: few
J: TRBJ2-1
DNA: TGTGCCACCAGTGATGGACAGGGAAGGAATGAGCAGTTCTTC
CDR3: CATSDGQGRNEQFF

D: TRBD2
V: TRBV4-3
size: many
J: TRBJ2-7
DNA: TGCGCCAGCAGCCAAGAACTAGCGGGGGCCTACGAGCAGTACTTC
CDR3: CASSQELAGAYEQYF